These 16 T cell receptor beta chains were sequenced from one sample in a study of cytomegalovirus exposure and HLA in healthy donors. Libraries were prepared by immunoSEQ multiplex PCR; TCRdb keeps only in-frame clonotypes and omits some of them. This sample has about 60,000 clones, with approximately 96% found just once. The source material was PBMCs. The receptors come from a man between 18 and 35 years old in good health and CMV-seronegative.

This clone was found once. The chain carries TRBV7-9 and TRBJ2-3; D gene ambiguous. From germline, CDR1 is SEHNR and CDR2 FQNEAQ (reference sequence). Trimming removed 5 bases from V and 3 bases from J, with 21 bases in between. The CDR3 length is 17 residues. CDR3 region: CASSRSISGPQTDTQYF. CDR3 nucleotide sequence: TGTGCCAGCAGCCGATCAATATCCGGCCCACAGACAGATACGCAGTATTTT.

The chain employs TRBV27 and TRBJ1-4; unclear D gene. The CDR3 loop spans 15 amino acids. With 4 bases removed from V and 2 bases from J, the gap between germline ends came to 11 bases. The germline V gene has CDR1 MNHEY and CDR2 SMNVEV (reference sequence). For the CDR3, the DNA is TGTGCCAGCAGTTCGGGGAGTCGGACTAATGAAAAACTGTTTTTT. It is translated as CASSSGSRTNEKLFF.

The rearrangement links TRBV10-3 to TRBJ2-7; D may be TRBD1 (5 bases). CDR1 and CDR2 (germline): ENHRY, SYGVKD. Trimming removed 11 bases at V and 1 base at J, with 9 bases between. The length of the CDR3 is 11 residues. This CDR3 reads CASRQSYEQYF. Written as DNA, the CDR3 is TGTGCCTCTAGACAGTCCTACGAGCAGTACTTC.

In DNA, the CDR3 is TGTGCCAGCAGTGTCGGGGAACGGGGAGCTTTCTTT. Its translation: CASSVGERGAFF. The rearrangement joins TRBV2 to TRBJ1-1; D remains ambiguous. V was trimmed by 4 bases and J by 10 bases, leaving 13 bases between them. CDR3 length: 12 residues. CDR1 and CDR2 from the germline V gene are SNHLY and FYNNEI.

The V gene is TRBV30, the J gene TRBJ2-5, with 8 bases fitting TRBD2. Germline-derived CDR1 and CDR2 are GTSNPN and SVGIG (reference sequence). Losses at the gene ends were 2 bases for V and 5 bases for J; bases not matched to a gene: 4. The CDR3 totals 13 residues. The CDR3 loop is CAWSTSGEETQYF. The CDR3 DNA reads TGTGCCTGGAGTACTAGCGGCGAGGAGACCCAGTACTTC.

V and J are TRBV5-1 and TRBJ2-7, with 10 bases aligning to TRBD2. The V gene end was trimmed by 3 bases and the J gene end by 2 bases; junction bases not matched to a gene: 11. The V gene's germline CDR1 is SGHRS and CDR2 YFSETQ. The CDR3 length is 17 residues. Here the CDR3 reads CASSSHGSGRRTYEQYF. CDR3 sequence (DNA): TGCGCCAGCAGCTCTCATGGTAGCGGGAGGAGGACCTACGAGCAGTACTTC. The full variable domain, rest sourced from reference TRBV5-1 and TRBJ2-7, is KAGVTQTPRYLIKTRGQQVTLSCSPISGHRSVSWYQQTPGQGLQFLFEYFSETQRNKGNFPGRFSGRQFSNSRSEMNVSTLELGDSALYLCASSSHGSGRRTYEQYFGPGTRLTVT.

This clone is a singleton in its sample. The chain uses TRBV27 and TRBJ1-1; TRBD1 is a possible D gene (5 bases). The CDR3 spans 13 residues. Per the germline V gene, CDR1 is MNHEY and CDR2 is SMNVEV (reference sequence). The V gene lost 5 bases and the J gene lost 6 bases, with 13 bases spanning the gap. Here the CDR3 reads CASSETVTAEAFF. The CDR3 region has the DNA TGTGCCAGCAGTGAAACCGTGACAGCTGAAGCTTTCTTT.

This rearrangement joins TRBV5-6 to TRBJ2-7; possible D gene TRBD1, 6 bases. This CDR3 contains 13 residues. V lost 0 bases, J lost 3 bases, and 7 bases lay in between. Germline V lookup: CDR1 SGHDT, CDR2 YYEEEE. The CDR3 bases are TGTGCCAGCAGCTTGGAGGGGGACTACGAGCAGTACTTC. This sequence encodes CASSLEGDYEQYF.

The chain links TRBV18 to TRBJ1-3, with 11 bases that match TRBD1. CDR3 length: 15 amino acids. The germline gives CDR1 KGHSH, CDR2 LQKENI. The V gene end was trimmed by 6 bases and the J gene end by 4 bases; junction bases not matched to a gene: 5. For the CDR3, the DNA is TGTGCCAGCTCGCGGGGACAGGGGGTCGGAAACACCATATATTTT. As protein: CASSRGQGVGNTIYF.

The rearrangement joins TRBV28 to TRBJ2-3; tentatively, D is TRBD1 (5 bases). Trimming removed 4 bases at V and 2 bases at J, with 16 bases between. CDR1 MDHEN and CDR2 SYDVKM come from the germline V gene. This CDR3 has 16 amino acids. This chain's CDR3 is CASSSYRTASTDTQYF. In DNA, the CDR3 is TGTGCCAGCAGTTCCTACAGGACGGCATCCACAGATACGCAGTATTTT.

The CDR3 region is CASSQEFLAYEQYF. The CDR3 nucleotides read TGCGCCAGCAGCCAAGAATTCCTAGCCTACGAGCAGTACTTC. The chain has TRBV4-3 and TRBJ2-7; D is unclear. The CDR3 totals 14 residues. V lost 0 bases and J 2 bases, leaving 8 bases between the germline ends. Germline CDR1 is LGHNA and CDR2 is YSLEER.

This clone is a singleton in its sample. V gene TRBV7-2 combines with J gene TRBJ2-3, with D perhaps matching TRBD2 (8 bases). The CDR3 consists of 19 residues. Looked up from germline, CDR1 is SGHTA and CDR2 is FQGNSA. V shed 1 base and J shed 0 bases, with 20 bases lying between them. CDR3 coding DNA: TGTGCCAGCAGCTTAGTCGAAGGGGGCGGGAGGAAGAGCACAGATACGCAGTATTTT. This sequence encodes CASSLVEGGGRKSTDTQYF.

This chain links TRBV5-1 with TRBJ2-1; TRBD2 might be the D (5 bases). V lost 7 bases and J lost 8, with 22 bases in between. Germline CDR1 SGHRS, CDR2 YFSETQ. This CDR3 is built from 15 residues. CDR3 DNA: TGCGCCAGCGGACCGGGGTATACTAGTTTAGATGAGCAGTTCTTC. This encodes CASGPGYTSLDEQFF.

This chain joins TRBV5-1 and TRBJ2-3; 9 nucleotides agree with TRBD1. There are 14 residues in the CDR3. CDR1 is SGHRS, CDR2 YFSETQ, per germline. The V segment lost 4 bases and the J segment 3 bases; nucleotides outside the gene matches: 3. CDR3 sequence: CASSMGQGTDTQYF. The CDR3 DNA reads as TGCGCCAGCAGCATGGGACAGGGAACAGATACGCAGTATTTT.

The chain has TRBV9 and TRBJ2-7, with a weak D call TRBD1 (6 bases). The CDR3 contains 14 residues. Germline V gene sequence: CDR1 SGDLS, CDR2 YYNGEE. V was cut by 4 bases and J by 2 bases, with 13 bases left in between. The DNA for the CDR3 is TGTGCCAGCAGCCCCCGGGACAATACCTACGAGCAGTACTTC. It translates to CASSPRDNTYEQYF.

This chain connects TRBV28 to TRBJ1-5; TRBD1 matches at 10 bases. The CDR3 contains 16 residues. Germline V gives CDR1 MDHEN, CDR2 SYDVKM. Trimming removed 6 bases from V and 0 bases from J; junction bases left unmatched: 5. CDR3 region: CASRRTGGYSNQPQHF. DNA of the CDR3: TGTGCCAGCAGGCGGACAGGGGGATATAGCAATCAGCCCCAGCATTTT.